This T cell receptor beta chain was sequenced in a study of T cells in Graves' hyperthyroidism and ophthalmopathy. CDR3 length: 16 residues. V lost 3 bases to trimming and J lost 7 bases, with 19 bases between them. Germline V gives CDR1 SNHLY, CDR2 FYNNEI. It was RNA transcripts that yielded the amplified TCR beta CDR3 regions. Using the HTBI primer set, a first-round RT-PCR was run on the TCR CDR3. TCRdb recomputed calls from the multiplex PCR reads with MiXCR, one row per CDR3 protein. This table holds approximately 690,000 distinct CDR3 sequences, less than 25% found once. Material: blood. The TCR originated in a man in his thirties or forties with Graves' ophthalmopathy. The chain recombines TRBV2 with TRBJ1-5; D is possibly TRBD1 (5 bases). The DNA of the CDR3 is TGTGCCAGCAGTGACCAACAAATAGGGGTGAACCAGCCCCAGCATTTT. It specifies CASSDQQIGVNQPQHF.